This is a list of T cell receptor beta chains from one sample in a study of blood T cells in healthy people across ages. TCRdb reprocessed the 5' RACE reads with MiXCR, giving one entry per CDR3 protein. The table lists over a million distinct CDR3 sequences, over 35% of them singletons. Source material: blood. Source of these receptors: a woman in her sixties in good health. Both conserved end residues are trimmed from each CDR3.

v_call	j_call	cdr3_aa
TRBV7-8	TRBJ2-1	AGSLRRGPPANEQF
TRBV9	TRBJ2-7	ASSALAGGYEQY
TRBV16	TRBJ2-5	ASSPLKGGFRETQY
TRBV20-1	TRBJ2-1	GAILAGGNNEQF
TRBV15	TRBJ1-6	ATSRDRSSYNSPLH
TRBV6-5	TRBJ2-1	ASSGGLAEPYNEQF
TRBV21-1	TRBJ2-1	ASSKKGAKLVPRGNEQF
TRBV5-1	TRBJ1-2	ASSLAGKPGGGYT
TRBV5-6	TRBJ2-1	ASSSPTKEAYNEQF
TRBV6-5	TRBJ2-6	ASSHRLRQGAVGANVLT
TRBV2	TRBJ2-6	ATRDRGSGANVLT
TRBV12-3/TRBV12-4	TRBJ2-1	ASSKDRINEQF
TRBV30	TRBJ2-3	AWNPPLEDTQY
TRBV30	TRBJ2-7	AWSVRGSLTYEQY
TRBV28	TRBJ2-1	ASSLYRKGTYNEQF
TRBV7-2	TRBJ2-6	VSSSAGTPSGANVLT
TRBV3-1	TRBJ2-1	ASSQEIGGGYNEQF
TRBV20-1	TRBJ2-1	SAQERANEQF
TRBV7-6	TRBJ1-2	ASSVGGGRRDGYT
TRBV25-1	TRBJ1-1	ASSELNSGRNTEAF
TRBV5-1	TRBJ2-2	ASRDWTSGSNTGELF
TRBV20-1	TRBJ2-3	SASGADTQY
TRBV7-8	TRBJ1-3	ASSFGGRSGNTIY
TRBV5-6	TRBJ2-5	ASSWIAVTQETQY
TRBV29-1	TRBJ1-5	SVVGEGQPQH
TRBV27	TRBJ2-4	ASSFYRDSFIQY
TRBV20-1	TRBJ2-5	GAEVAGGDQETQY
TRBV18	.	ASSPGTSGTGEQY
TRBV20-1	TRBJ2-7	SARDDRFPYEQY
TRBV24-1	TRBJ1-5	ATSTGTGAFGNQPQH
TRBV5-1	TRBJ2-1	ASSPAGGNEQF
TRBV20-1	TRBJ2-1	SARGPMGGYNEQF
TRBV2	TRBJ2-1	ASSESLAGAPSQF
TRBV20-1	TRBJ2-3	SARDGLAHSTDTQY
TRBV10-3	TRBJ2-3	AIKRTGGESDTQY
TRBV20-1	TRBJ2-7	SAETGGSYEQY
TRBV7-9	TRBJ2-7	ASSERLAQTYEQY
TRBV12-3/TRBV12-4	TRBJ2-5	ASSSGADRQETQY
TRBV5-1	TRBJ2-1	ASNQGASSNEQF
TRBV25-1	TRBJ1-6	ASRPPGSYNSPLH
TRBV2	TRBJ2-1	ASSDSGLPLHEQF
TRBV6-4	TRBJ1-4	ASSLDEGGEKLF
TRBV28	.	ASSLRDYNKYEQY
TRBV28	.	ASSAPGLGGSEQY
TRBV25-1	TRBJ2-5	ASMRDRGLETQY
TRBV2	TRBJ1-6	ASSERPGQYNSPLH
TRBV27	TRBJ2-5	ASKGRETQY
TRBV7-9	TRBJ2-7	ASSLATGRPSYEQY
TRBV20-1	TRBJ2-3	SATSGLADTDTQY